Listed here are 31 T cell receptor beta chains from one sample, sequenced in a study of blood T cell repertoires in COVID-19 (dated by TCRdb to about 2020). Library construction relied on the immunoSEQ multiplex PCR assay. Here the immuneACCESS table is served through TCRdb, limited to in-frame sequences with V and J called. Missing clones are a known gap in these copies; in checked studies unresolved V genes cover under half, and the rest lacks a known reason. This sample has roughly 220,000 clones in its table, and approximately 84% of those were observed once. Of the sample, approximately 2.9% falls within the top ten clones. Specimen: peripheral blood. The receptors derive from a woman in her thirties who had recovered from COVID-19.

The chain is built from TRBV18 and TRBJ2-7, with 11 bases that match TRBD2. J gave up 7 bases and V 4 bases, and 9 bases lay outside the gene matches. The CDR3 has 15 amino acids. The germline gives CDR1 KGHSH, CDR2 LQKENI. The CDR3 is CASSLTSGRPYEQYF. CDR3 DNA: TGTGCCAGCTCACTTACTAGCGGGAGACCGTATGAGCAGTACTTC.

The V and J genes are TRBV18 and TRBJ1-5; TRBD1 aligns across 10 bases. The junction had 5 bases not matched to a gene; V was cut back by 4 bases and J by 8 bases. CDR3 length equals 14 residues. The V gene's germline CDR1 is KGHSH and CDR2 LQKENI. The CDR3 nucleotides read TGTGCCAGCTCACGGGACAGGGGAGTGGAGCCCCAGCATTTT. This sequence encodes CASSRDRGVEPQHF.

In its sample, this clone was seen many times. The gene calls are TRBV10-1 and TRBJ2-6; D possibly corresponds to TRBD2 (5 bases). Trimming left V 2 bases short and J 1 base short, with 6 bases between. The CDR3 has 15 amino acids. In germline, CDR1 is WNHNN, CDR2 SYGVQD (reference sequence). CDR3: CASSEEGSGANVLTF. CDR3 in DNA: TGCGCCAGCAGTGAGGAGGGTTCTGGGGCCAACGTCCTGACTTTC.

CDR3 amino acids: CASSRSGGTYNEQFF. The DNA of the CDR3 is TGTGCCAGCAGCCGTAGCGGGGGTACCTACAATGAGCAGTTCTTC. The chain links TRBV14 to TRBJ2-1, with TRBD2 identical over 9 bases. The V and J ends lost 4 bases and 2 bases, in that order; junction bases with no gene match: 3. Germline loops: CDR1 SGHDN, CDR2 FVKESK. The length of the CDR3 is 15 residues.

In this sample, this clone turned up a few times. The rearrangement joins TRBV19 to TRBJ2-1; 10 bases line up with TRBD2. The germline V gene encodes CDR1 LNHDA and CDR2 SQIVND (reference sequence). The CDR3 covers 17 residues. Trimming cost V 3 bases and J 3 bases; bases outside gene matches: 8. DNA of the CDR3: TGTGCCAGTAGTATGGATCCTTCTAGCGGGGGCTACAATGAGCAGTTCTTC. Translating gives CASSMDPSSGGYNEQFF.

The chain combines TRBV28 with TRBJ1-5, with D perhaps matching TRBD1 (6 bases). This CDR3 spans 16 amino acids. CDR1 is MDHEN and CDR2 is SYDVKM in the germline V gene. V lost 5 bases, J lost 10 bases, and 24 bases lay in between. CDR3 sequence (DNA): TGTGCCAGCAGTACCTCTCCGGTGAGTCCGGGACAACCCCAGCATTTT. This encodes CASSTSPVSPGQPQHF.

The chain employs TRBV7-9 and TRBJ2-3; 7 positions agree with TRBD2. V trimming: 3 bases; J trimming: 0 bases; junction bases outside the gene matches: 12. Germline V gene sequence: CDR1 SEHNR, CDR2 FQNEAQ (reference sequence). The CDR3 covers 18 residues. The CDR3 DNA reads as TGTGCCAGCAGCTTCGGACTAGTTGGGGGACCTAGCACAGATACGCAGTATTTT. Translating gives CASSFGLVGGPSTDTQYF.

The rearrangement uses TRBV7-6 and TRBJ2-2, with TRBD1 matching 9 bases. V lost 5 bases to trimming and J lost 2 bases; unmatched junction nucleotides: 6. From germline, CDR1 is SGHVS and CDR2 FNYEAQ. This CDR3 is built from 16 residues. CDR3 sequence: CASSVKQGANTGELFF. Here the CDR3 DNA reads TGTGCCAGCAGCGTAAAACAGGGGGCCAACACCGGGGAGCTGTTTTTT. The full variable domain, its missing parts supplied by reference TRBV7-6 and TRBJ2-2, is GAGVSQSPRYKVTKRGQDVALRCDPISGHVSLYWYRQALGQGPEFLTYFNYEAQQDKSGLPNDRFSAERPEGSISTLTIQRTEQRDSAMYRCASSVKQGANTGELFFGEGSRLTVL.

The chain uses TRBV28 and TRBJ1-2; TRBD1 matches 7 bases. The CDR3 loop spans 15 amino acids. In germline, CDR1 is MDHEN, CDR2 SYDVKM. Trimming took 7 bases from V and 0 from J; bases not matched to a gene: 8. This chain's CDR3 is CASTGTDYTNYGYTF. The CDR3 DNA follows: TGTGCCAGCACGGGGACAGACTATACTAACTATGGCTACACCTTC.

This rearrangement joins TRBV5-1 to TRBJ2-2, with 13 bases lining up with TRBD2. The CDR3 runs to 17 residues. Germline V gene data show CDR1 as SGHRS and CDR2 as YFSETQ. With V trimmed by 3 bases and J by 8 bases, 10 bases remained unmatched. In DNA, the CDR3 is TGCGCCAGCAGCTCTGGACCGGGACTAGCGGGAAGAGGGGAGCTGTTTTTT. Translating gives CASSSGPGLAGRGELFF.

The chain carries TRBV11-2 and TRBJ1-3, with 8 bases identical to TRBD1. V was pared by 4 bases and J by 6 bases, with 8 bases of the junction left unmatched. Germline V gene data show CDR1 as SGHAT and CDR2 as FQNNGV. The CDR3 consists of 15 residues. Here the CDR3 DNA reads TGTGCCAGCAGCTCCTCCTGGACAGGGCTAAACACCATATATTTT. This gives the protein CASSSSWTGLNTIYF.

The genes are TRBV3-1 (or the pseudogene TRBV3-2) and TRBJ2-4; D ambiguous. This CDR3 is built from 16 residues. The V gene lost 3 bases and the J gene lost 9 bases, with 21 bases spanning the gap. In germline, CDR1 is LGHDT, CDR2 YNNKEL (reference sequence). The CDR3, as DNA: TGTGCCAGCAGCCACCATAGACTGGCGGTGGATGTCATTCAGTACTTC. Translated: CASSHHRLAVDVIQYF.

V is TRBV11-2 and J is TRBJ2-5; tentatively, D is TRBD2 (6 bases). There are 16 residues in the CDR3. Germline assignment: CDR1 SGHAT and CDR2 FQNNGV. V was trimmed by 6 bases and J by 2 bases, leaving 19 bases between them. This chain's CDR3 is CASSLSSGGLQETQYF. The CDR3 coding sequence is TGTGCCAGCAGTTTAAGTAGCGGAGGGTTGCAAGAGACCCAGTACTTC.

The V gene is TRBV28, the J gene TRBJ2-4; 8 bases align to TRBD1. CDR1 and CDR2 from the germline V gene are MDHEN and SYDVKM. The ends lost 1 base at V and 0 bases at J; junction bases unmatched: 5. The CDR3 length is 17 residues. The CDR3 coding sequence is TGTGCCAGCAGTTTATTGGAACAGGGGGTAGCCAAAAACATTCAGTACTTC. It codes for CASSLLEQGVAKNIQYF.

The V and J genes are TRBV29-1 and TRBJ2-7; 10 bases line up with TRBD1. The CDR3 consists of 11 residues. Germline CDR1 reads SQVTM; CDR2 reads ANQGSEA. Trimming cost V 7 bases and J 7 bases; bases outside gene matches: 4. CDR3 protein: CSARTGGEQYF. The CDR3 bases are TGCAGCGCAAGGACAGGGGGTGAGCAGTACTTC.

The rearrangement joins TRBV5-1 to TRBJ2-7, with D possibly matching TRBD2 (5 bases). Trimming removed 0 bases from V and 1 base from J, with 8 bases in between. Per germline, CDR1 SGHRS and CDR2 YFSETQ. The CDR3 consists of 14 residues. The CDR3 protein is CASSLVSGSYEQYF. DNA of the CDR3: TGCGCCAGCAGCTTGGTATCGGGGTCCTACGAGCAGTACTTC.

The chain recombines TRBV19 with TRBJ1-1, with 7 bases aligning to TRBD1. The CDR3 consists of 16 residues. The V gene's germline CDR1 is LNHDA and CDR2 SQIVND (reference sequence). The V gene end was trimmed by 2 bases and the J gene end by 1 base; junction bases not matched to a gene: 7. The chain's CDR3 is CASSIQGVFRNTEAFF. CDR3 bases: TGTGCCAGTAGTATACAGGGGGTCTTTAGGAACACTGAAGCTTTCTTT.

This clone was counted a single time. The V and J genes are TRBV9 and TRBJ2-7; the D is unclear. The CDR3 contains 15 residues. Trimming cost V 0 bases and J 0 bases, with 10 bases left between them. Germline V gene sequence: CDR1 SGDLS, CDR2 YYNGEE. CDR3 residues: CASSVAPASSYEQYF. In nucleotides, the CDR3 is TGTGCCAGCAGCGTAGCCCCAGCGAGCTCCTACGAGCAGTACTTC.

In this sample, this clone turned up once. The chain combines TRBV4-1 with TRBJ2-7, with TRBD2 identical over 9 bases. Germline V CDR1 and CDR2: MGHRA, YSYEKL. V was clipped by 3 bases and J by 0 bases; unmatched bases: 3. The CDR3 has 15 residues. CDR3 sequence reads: CASSHLSGSSYEQYF. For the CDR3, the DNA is TGCGCCAGCAGCCACCTTAGCGGGAGCTCCTACGAGCAGTACTTC.

The CDR3 loop reads CASSQGLAGGRETQYF. CDR3 DNA sequence: TGCGCCAGCAGCCAGGGACTAGCGGGAGGGAGAGAGACCCAGTACTTC. The chain has TRBV4-1 and TRBJ2-5; 16 bases are a match to TRBD2. The ends lost 3 bases at V and 4 bases at J; junction bases unmatched: 2. The CDR3 consists of 16 residues. CDR1 is MGHRA and CDR2 is YSYEKL in the germline V gene.

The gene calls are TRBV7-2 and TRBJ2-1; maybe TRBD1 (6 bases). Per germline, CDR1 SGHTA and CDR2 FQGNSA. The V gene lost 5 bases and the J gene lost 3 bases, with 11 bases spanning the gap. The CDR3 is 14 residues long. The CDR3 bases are TGTGCCAGCAGCAGTGCGGACAGCTACAATGAGCAGTTCTTC. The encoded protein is CASSSADSYNEQFF.

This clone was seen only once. CDR3 nucleotide sequence: TGTGCCCTGCGACAGGCTCTTGCGGGCCTCTCTGGAAACACCATATATTTT. This codes for CALRQALAGLSGNTIYF. The gene calls are TRBV7-9 and TRBJ1-3, with D possibly matching TRBD1 (6 bases). The CDR3 contains 17 residues. From germline, CDR1 is SEHNR and CDR2 FQNEAQ (reference sequence). V was trimmed by 11 bases and J by 0 bases, leaving 23 bases between them.

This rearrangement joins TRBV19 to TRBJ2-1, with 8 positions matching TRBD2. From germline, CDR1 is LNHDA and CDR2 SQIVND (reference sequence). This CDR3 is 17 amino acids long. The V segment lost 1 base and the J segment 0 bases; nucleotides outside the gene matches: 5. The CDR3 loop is CASSIVGSGGSYNEQFF. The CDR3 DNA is TGTGCCAGTAGTATAGTAGGAAGCGGGGGCTCCTACAATGAGCAGTTCTTC.

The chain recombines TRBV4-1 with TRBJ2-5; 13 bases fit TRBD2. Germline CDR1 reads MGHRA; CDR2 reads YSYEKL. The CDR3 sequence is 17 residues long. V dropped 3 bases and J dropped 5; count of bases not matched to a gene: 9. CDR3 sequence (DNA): TGCGCCAGCAGCCAGAAAGGACTAGCGGGAGATGGGGAGACCCAGTACTTC. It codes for CASSQKGLAGDGETQYF.

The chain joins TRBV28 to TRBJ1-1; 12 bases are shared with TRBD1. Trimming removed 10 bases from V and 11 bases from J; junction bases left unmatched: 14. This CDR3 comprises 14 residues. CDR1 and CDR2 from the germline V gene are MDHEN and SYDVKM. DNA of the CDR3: TGTGCCATCCGCACGGGACAGGGGGCGGTGGAGGCTTTCTTT. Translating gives CAIRTGQGAVEAFF.

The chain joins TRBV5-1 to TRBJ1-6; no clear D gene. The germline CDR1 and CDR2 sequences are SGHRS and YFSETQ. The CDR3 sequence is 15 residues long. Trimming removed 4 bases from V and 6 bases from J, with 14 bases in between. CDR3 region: CASSPWSTFNSPLHF. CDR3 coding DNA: TGCGCCAGCAGCCCGTGGTCGACATTTAATTCACCCCTCCACTTT. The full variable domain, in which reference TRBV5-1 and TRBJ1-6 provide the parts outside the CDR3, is KAGVTQTPRYLIKTRGQQVTLSCSPISGHRSVSWYQQTPGQGLQFLFEYFSETQRNKGNFPGRFSGRQFSNSRSEMNVSTLELGDSALYLCASSPWSTFNSPLHFGNGTRLTVT.

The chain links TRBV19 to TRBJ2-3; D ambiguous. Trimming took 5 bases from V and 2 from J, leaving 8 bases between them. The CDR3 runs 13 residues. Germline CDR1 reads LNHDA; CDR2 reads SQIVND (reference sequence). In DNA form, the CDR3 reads TGTGCCAGTAGTGCCGGGTTCACAGATACGCAGTATTTT. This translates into CASSAGFTDTQYF. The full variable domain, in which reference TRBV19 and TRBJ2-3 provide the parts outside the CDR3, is DGGITQSPKYLFRKEGQNVTLSCEQNLNHDAMYWYRQDPGQGLRLIYYSQIVNDFQKGDIAEGYSVSREKKESFPLTVTSAQKNPTAFYLCASSAGFTDTQYFGPGTRLTVL.

The CDR3 sequence: CASSQATSGIFNEQYF. The CDR3 region has the DNA TGTGCCAGCAGCCAAGCAACTAGCGGGATTTTCAACGAGCAGTACTTC. The rearrangement joins TRBV3-1 (or the pseudogene TRBV3-2) to TRBJ2-7, with 10 bases lining up with TRBD2. Germline trimming cut 1 base from V and 5 bases from J; bases unmatched to any gene: 8. CDR3 size: 16 residues. The V gene's germline CDR1 is LGHDT and CDR2 YNNKEL (reference sequence).

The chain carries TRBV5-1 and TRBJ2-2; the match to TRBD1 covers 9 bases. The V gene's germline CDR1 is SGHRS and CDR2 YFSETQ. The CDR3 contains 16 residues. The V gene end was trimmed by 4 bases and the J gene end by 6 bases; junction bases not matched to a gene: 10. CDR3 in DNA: TGCGCCAGCAGCGGAGGGACAGGGATCGGGGCCGGGGAGCTGTTTTTT. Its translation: CASSGGTGIGAGELFF.

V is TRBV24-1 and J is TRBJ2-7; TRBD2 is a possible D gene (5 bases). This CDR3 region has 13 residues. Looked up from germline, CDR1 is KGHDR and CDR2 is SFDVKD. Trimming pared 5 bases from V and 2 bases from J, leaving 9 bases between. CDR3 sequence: CATSVGNPYEQYF. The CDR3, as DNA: TGTGCCACCAGTGTCGGGAACCCCTACGAGCAGTACTTC.

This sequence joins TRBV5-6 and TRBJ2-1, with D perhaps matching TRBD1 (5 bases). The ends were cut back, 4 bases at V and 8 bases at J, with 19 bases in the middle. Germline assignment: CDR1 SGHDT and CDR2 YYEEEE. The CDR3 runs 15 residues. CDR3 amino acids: CASSPARQNVHEQFF. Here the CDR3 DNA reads TGTGCCAGCAGCCCGGCGCGACAGAACGTCCATGAGCAGTTCTTC.